The 27 T cell receptor beta chains below come from one sample, sequenced in a study of shared clonotypes between healthy human individuals. Libraries were prepared by immunoSEQ multiplex PCR; TCRdb keeps only in-frame clonotypes and omits some of them. Here the sample spans around 2.3 million clones, around 95% being singletons. The sequenced sample was naive CD4+ T cells sorted from blood. Subset: CD45RA+ positively selected. The receptors were sampled from a man aged 18-30 years in good health.

In its sample, this clone was seen once. The same CDR3 is also encoded by other DNA sequences in this sample. The V call is TRBV7-2, the J call TRBJ1-3; the D is unclear. The CDR3 spans 14 residues. Between the trimmed V and J ends, which lost 1 base and 0 bases, there was a span of 4 bases. Germline CDR1 reads SGHTA; CDR2 reads FQGNSA. In nucleotides, the CDR3 is TGTGCCAGCAGCTTAGGCAGCTCTGGAAACACCATATATTTT. This gives the protein CASSLGSSGNTIYF.

This chain connects TRBV5-4 to TRBJ2-3; 7 bases line up with TRBD1. CDR1 SGHNT and CDR2 YYREEE come from the germline V gene (reference sequence). This CDR3 region has 17 residues. Trimming took 1 base from V and 3 from J; bases not matched to a gene: 11. The CDR3 region has the DNA TGTGCCAGCAGCTTGCCCCCCGACGGGACAGTAACAGATACGCAGTATTTT. Protein product: CASSLPPDGTVTDTQYF.

The chain has TRBV4-2 and TRBJ2-1, with 9 bases lining up with TRBD2. With 1 base clipped from V and 1 base from J, the junction kept 14 bases outside the gene matches. Germline V gives CDR1 LGHNA, CDR2 YNFKEQ. The CDR3 has 20 amino acids. The CDR3 sequence: CASSQAPLGSGSGSYNEQFF. The CDR3 DNA follows: TGTGCCAGCAGCCAAGCCCCCTTGGGTAGCGGGAGTGGGTCCTACAATGAGCAGTTCTTC.

The CDR3 region is CASSLRQGLTDTQYF. CDR3 nucleotides: TGTGCCAGCAGCTTACGACAGGGCCTCACAGATACGCAGTATTTT. This chain connects TRBV7-2 to TRBJ2-3; TRBD1 matches 7 bases. V lost 2 bases to trimming and J lost 2 bases; unmatched junction nucleotides: 4. Germline V gene data show CDR1 as SGHTA and CDR2 as FQGNSA. The CDR3 covers 15 residues.

J is TRBJ1-3 and V is TRBV9, with a weak D call TRBD1 (6 bases). CDR1 is SGDLS, CDR2 YYNGEE, per germline. The CDR3 extends over 15 amino acids. Trimming pared 0 bases from V and 3 bases from J, leaving 10 bases between. CDR3 in DNA: TGTGCCAGCAGCGTAGGGGCAGGGGATGGAAACACCATATATTTT. Its protein is CASSVGAGDGNTIYF. The full variable domain, its missing parts supplied by reference TRBV9 and TRBJ1-3, is DSGVTQTPKHLITATGQRVTLRCSPRSGDLSVYWYQQSLDQGLQFLIQYYNGEERAKGNILERFSAQQFPDLHSELNLSSLELGDSALYFCASSVGAGDGNTIYFGEGSWLTVV.

The chain couples TRBV7-2 to TRBJ1-1; TRBD1 matches at 10 bases. The CDR3 covers 18 residues. Germline values: CDR1 SGHTA, CDR2 FQGNSA. Losses at the gene ends were 1 base for V and 0 bases for J; bases not matched to a gene: 8. The CDR3 DNA reads TGTGCCAGCAGCTTAGTTTGGGCGACAGGGGGCGTGAACACTGAAGCTTTCTTT. It codes for CASSLVWATGGVNTEAFF.

This sequence joins TRBV27 and TRBJ2-7; D remains ambiguous. V was clipped by 2 bases and J by 4 bases, with 12 bases between them. Per the germline V gene, CDR1 is MNHEY and CDR2 is SMNVEV (reference sequence). The CDR3 has 14 residues. Written as DNA, the CDR3 is TGTGCCAGCAGTTTAAACGGCGGAACGTACGAGCAGTACTTC. Amino acid sequence: CASSLNGGTYEQYF.

The CDR3 loop reads CASSSEGTTSTQYF. The CDR3 DNA reads as TGTGCCAGCAGTTCCGAAGGTACAACTTCTACCCAGTACTTC. The chain combines TRBV2 with TRBJ2-5; D gene unclear. The V end lost 5 bases, the J end lost 8 bases, and 18 bases lay between the germline ends. Germline V gene lookup returns CDR1 SNHLY and CDR2 FYNNEI. The CDR3 consists of 14 residues.

The rearrangement uses TRBV29-1 and TRBJ2-3; no reliable D call. The V gene lost 6 bases and the J gene lost 0 bases, with 10 bases spanning the gap. The CDR3 totals 13 residues. The germline gives CDR1 SQVTM, CDR2 ANQGSEA. The CDR3 bases are TGCAGCGTGGAAATTCGGAGCACAGATACGCAGTATTTT. It encodes CSVEIRSTDTQYF.

This chain connects TRBV30 to TRBJ2-6; no clear D. Germline CDR1 reads GTSNPN; CDR2 reads SVGIG (reference sequence). Trimming took 0 bases from V and 0 from J, leaving 6 bases between them. The CDR3 runs 15 residues. CDR3 in amino acids: CAWSVPDSGANVLTF. Here the CDR3 DNA reads TGTGCCTGGAGTGTACCAGACTCTGGGGCCAACGTCCTGACTTTC. Looking up the rest from reference TRBV30 and TRBJ2-6 gives the full variable domain: SQTIHQWPATLVQPVGSPLSLECTVEGTSNPNLYWYRQAAGRGLQLLFYSVGIGQISSEVPQNLSASRPQDRQFILSSKKLLLSDSGFYLCAWSVPDSGANVLTFGAGSRLTVL.

This sequence joins TRBV7-3 and TRBJ2-7; D perhaps matches TRBD2 (5 bases). The CDR3 is 15 amino acids. V was pared by 4 bases and J by 0 bases, with 13 bases between. Germline lookup yields CDR1 SGHTA and CDR2 FQGTGA. The CDR3 DNA sequence: TGTGCCAGCAGCTACGGACGAGGGAGCTCCTACGAGCAGTACTTC. This encodes CASSYGRGSSYEQYF.

The count of this clone is one. This rearrangement joins TRBV6-5 to TRBJ1-1; no clear D. The CDR3 is 13 residues long. V was shortened by 2 bases and J by 9 bases, with 13 bases between the two germline ends. Germline assignment: CDR1 MNHEY and CDR2 SVGAGI. CDR3 in DNA: TGTGCCAGCAGTTACATCGGCAATTTTAAAGCTTTCTTT. Its translation: CASSYIGNFKAFF.

The rearrangement uses TRBV9 and TRBJ2-1; the D is unclear. V was clipped by 0 bases and J by 9 bases, with 10 bases between them. Germline V CDR1 and CDR2: SGDLS, YYNGEE. This CDR3 region has 13 residues. CDR3 region: CASSVDPIGEQFF. CDR3 nucleotides: TGTGCCAGCAGCGTAGACCCAATCGGTGAGCAGTTCTTC.

The rearrangement uses TRBV18 and TRBJ1-2, with D hard to call. Per the germline V gene, CDR1 is KGHSH and CDR2 is LQKENI. The CDR3 contains 16 residues. V was cut by 3 bases and J by 4 bases, with 18 bases left in between. CDR3 sequence (DNA): TGTGCCAGCTCACCTTCTTCTCTTAGCCGGGGCTATGGCTACACCTTC. It codes for CASSPSSLSRGYGYTF.

The chain carries TRBV10-2 and TRBJ2-3; D is ambiguous. With 4 bases removed from V and 2 bases from J, the gap between germline ends came to 1 base. Germline CDR1 is WSHSY and CDR2 is SAAADI. This CDR3 is built from 11 residues. CDR3 nucleotide sequence: TGCGCCAGCAGTGCCACAGATACGCAGTATTTT. Amino acid sequence: CASSATDTQYF.

This chain connects TRBV7-9 to TRBJ1-1; possibly TRBD1 for D (6 bases). The CDR3 is made up of 15 amino acids. Between the trimmed V and J ends, which lost 10 bases and 1 base, there was a span of 19 bases. CDR1 is SEHNR and CDR2 is FQNEAQ in the germline V gene (reference sequence). CDR3 DNA: TGTGCCACCGCCGACAGGTCCCGAGGGAACACTGAAGCTTTCTTT. This sequence encodes CATADRSRGNTEAFF.

This chain connects TRBV7-8 to TRBJ2-1, with 7 bases fitting TRBD2. The germline CDR1 and CDR2 sequences are SGHVS and FQNEAQ. The CDR3 runs 15 residues. With V trimmed by 3 bases and J by 1 base, 3 bases remained unmatched. DNA for the CDR3: TGTGCCAGCAGCTTGCTCGGGGGGTCCTACAATGAGCAGTTCTTC. Translated: CASSLLGGSYNEQFF.

The chain has TRBV29-1 and TRBJ1-4; TRBD1 matches 8 bases. Losses at the gene ends were 6 bases for V and 3 bases for J; bases not matched to a gene: 3. The CDR3 is 13 residues long. Germline assignment: CDR1 SQVTM and CDR2 ANQGSEA. In DNA form, the CDR3 reads TGCAGCGTCGGGACAGGTCCTAATGAAAAACTGTTTTTT. Encoded protein: CSVGTGPNEKLFF.

The CDR3 bases are TGCGCCAGCAGCTTGGCCCAAGGGAAGGGAGGCTACACCTTC. This encodes CASSLAQGKGGYTF. J is TRBJ1-2 and V is TRBV5-1; the D is unclear. The CDR3 is 14 amino acids. The germline V and J ends were trimmed by 0 bases and 8 bases, with 14 bases remaining between them. CDR1 and CDR2 (germline): SGHRS, YFSETQ. The full variable domain, rest sourced from reference TRBV5-1 and TRBJ1-2, is KAGVTQTPRYLIKTRGQQVTLSCSPISGHRSVSWYQQTPGQGLQFLFEYFSETQRNKGNFPGRFSGRQFSNSRSEMNVSTLELGDSALYLCASSLAQGKGGYTFGSGTRLTVV.

The gene calls are TRBV19 and TRBJ2-7; D is possibly TRBD2 (6 bases). V lost 4 bases and J lost 6, with 19 bases in between. CDR1 is LNHDA, CDR2 SQIVND, per germline (reference sequence). The CDR3 loop spans 15 amino acids. For the CDR3, the DNA is TGTGCCAGTAGTACGAGCTTATTGGGACTTCCCGAGCAGTACTTC. Residues: CASSTSLLGLPEQYF.

DNA of the CDR3: TGTGCCAGCAGCCAAGATAACCGCGGGGGCCAGTCGGGCGAGCAGTACTTC. Translating gives CASSQDNRGGQSGEQYF. The gene calls are TRBV4-2 and TRBJ2-7, with TRBD2 as a possible D gene (7 bases). V was cut by 0 bases and J by 6 bases, with 21 bases left in between. Germline-derived CDR1 and CDR2 are LGHNA and YNFKEQ. The CDR3 covers 17 residues.

V and J are TRBV5-1 and TRBJ2-3, with TRBD1 matching over 8 bases. J gave up 1 base and V 4 bases, and 8 bases lay outside the gene matches. The germline V gene has CDR1 SGHRS and CDR2 YFSETQ. The CDR3 loop spans 16 amino acids. CDR3 amino acids: CASSPTGGTGTDTQYF. CDR3 in DNA: TGCGCCAGCAGCCCAACAGGGGGGACTGGCACAGATACGCAGTATTTT.

V is TRBV30 and J is TRBJ1-1; D remains unclear. V shed 7 bases and J shed 1 base, with 10 bases lying between them. The germline V gene has CDR1 GTSNPN and CDR2 SVGIG (reference sequence). CDR3 length: 12 amino acids. In DNA, the CDR3 is TGTGCCTCCCGGGCCGGGAACACTGAAGCTTTCTTT. Translation: CASRAGNTEAFF.

V gene TRBV7-6 combines with J gene TRBJ2-6; the match to TRBD1 covers 8 bases. The CDR3 totals 17 residues. Germline values: CDR1 SGHVS, CDR2 FNYEAQ. V shed 5 bases, J shed 0 bases, and the junction held 6 bases outside the gene matches. The CDR3 DNA sequence: TGTGCCAGCAGCCGGGACAGGCCTAACTCTGGGGCCAACGTCCTGACTTTC. It is translated as CASSRDRPNSGANVLTF.

The chain links TRBV18 to TRBJ1-5, with D perhaps TRBD1 (6 bases). In germline, CDR1 is KGHSH, CDR2 LQKENI. V shed 3 bases and J shed 3 bases, with 9 bases lying between them. CDR3 length: 14 residues. CDR3 sequence reads: CASSPTGLNQPQHF. CDR3 nucleotide sequence: TGTGCCAGCTCACCTACAGGGCTCAATCAGCCCCAGCATTTT. Together with reference TRBV18 and TRBJ1-5, the CDR3 gives the full variable domain: NAGVMQNPRHLVRRRGQEARLRCSPMKGHSHVYWYRQLPEEGLKFMVYLQKENIIDESGMPKERFSAEFPKEGPSILRIQQVVRGDSAAYFCASSPTGLNQPQHFGDGTRLSIL.

The gene calls are TRBV6-1 and TRBJ1-2; D may be TRBD1 (5 bases). Germline V CDR1 and CDR2: MNHNS, SASEGT. This CDR3 is 12 amino acids long. Trimming shortened V by 4 bases and J by 5 bases, and 8 bases separated the two germline ends. CDR3 loop: CASSAWGYGYTF. As DNA, the CDR3 is TGTGCCAGCAGTGCCTGGGGGTATGGCTACACCTTC.

DNA of the CDR3: TGTGCCAGCAGTGAAGCAAGAGGGACGGGCCTCTACGAGCAGTACTTC. It encodes CASSEARGTGLYEQYF. This rearrangement joins TRBV6-1 to TRBJ2-7; D is perhaps TRBD1 or TRBD2 (5 bases each). The germline V and J ends were trimmed by 0 bases and 3 bases, with 15 bases remaining between them. The CDR3 extends over 16 amino acids. Germline CDR1 is MNHNS and CDR2 is SASEGT.